The subject of this entry is one TCR beta chain. What it binds is not known. Data came from immunoSEQ multiplex PCR; TCRdb stores just in-frame clones and leaves some out. The table lists about 53,000 clones, roughly nine tenths of them singletons. Samples were taken several times over chemoradiotherapy. This record comes from a study of chemoradiotherapy in HPV16-positive cancers. Study at large: Candidate HPV-specific T-cell clones and common TCR motifs came from functional assays in a couple of HPV16-positive patients.

Study results and limitations: Non-HPV-specific T cells did not expand in tumors during treatment, whereas candidate HPV-specific clones and E7-related motifs did.

With V trimmed by 8 bases and J by 0 bases, 7 bases remained unmatched. CDR1 MRHNA and CDR2 SNTAGT come from the germline V gene. The CDR3 covers 15 residues. The sequence was collected from a human donor with HPV-associated anogenital cancer. The sequences come from blood, collected from a patient who underwent chemoradiotherapy. V is TRBV6-4 and J is TRBJ2-5; 9 positions match TRBD2. In DNA form, the CDR3 reads TGTGCCAGCCCTGGCACTAGCGGGTACCAAGAGACCCAGTACTTC. It codes for CASPGTSGYQETQYF.